A single sample is the source of the 15 T cell receptor beta chains below, sequenced in a study of T cells after yellow fever vaccination. TCRdb re-called the 5' RACE reads through MiXCR, storing one row per CDR3 protein. The sample has about 74,000 distinct CDR3 sequences, more than 5.5% seen once. This specimen was CD8+ T cells sorted from PBMCs, taken 5 days after the first yellow fever vaccination. These receptors originate from a man aged 18 to 30 who received the YFV17D yellow fever vaccine.

The chain couples TRBV4-1 to TRBJ2-2; D is ambiguous. CDR3 size: 14 residues. V was shortened by 4 bases and J by 4 bases, with 10 bases between the two germline ends. Germline V gene sequence: CDR1 MGHRA, CDR2 YSYEKL. The CDR3 coding sequence is TGCGCCAGCAGCCCAGGACGGTTCACCGGGGAGCTGTTTTTT. Its protein is CASSPGRFTGELFF.

The CDR3 coding sequence is TGTGCCAGCACCTCGACAGGTACCTCTAAGCAGTACGTC. This translates into CASTSTGTSKQYV. This sequence joins TRBV28 and TRBJ2-7, with D possibly matching TRBD1 (6 bases). Trimming cost V 7 bases and J 8 bases, with 18 bases left between them. The CDR3 has 13 amino acids. The V gene's germline CDR1 is MDHEN and CDR2 SYDVKM.

The V call is TRBV5-6, the J call TRBJ2-7; 8 bases match TRBD1. J lost 7 bases, V lost 6 bases, and 15 bases had no gene match. Germline CDR1 is SGHDT and CDR2 is YYEEEE. This CDR3 region has 15 residues. The CDR3 spells CASIRGTGRIREQYV. The CDR3 coding sequence is TGTGCCAGCATCCGAGGGACAGGCCGAATCAGGGAGCAGTACGTC.

Ten or more counts support this clonotype. CDR3 nucleotides: TGCAGCGTTGAGGAGAGGGACTATGAGCAGTTCTTC. Protein: CSVEERDYEQFF. The rearrangement joins TRBV29-1 to TRBJ2-1, with a possible D match to TRBD2 (6 bases). Germline loops: CDR1 SQVTM, CDR2 ANQGSEA. The V and J ends lost 3 bases and 8 bases respectively, with 11 bases between them. This CDR3 region has 12 residues.

This clonotype was found a few times. The V gene is TRBV20-1, the J gene TRBJ1-5; D is unclear. There are 14 residues in the CDR3. Germline V CDR1 and CDR2: DFQATT, SNEGSKA (reference sequence). Trimming removed 3 bases from V and 1 base from J, with 10 bases in between. CDR3 in amino acids: CSASSGSSNQPQHF. The CDR3 bases are TGCAGTGCTAGTTCTGGGTCCAGCAATCAGCCCCAGCATTTT.

The chain has TRBV7-2 and TRBJ1-1, with 11 bases matching TRBD1. Germline CDR1 reads SGHTA; CDR2 reads FQGNSA. The V segment lost 5 bases and the J segment 6 bases; nucleotides outside the gene matches: 5. The CDR3 totals 14 residues. Written as DNA, the CDR3 is TGTGCCAGCAGCACCGGACAGGGGGCTTCTGAAGCTTTCTTT. This translates into CASSTGQGASEAFF.

In the case of this clonotype: A much larger clone sits a single nucleotide away, making a read error possible. The rearrangement uses TRBV4-3 and TRBJ2-5; TRBD2 agrees at 7 bases. The CDR3 runs 15 residues. Per the germline V gene, CDR1 is LGHNA and CDR2 is YSLEER. In DNA form, the CDR3 reads TGCGCCAACAGCAGTCAACGCGGGGGTCAAGAGACCCAGTACTTC. Translating it yields CANSSQRGGQETQYF.

This clonotype occurred many times. The rearrangement joins TRBV6-4 to TRBJ2-3; TRBD2 aligns across 11 bases. V was pared by 0 bases and J by 4 bases, with 0 bases of the junction left unmatched. The CDR3 is 15 amino acids. Germline V CDR1 and CDR2: MRHNA, SNTAGT. The CDR3 DNA reads as TGTGCCAGCAGTGACTCTAGCGGGGGGGCAGATACGCAGTATTTT. Translated, it gives CASSDSSGGADTQYF.

This clonotype was found many times. CDR3 sequence (DNA): TGTGCCAGCACTTTGGGGCTGGGGATGAGGAGCACTGAAGCTTTCTTT. Translated: CASTLGLGMRSTEAFF. The chain combines TRBV4-2 with TRBJ1-1; D may be TRBD1 (5 bases). Between the trimmed V and J ends, which lost 7 bases and 4 bases, there was a span of 22 bases. Germline V gene data show CDR1 as LGHNA and CDR2 as YNFKEQ. The length of the CDR3 is 16 residues.

This clonotype was detected ten times or more. The gene calls are TRBV5-1 and TRBJ1-1; D gene ambiguous. Trimming removed 5 bases from V and 1 base from J, with 12 bases in between. Germline CDR1 is SGHRS and CDR2 is YFSETQ. CDR3 length: 14 amino acids. The DNA for the CDR3 is TGCGCCAGCAGTACCCACGGGGAGAACACTGAAGCTTTCTTT. Residues: CASSTHGENTEAFF.

At least ten counts were recorded for this clonotype. V and J are TRBV20-1 and TRBJ1-2; 7 bases map to TRBD1. Trimming took 5 bases from V and 4 from J; bases not matched to a gene: 7. This CDR3 spans 13 amino acids. CDR1 is DFQATT, CDR2 SNEGSKA, per germline (reference sequence). CDR3 in amino acids: CSAPDRDLYGYTF. CDR3 coding DNA: TGCAGTGCTCCCGACAGGGACCTCTATGGCTACACCTTC.

In this sample, this clonotype turned up many times. This chain connects TRBV6-2 or TRBV6-3 to TRBJ2-7; TRBD1 matches 7 bases. Germline V gene lookup returns CDR1 MNHEY and CDR2 SVGEGT. V lost 5 bases to trimming and J lost 6 bases; unmatched junction nucleotides: 10. The CDR3 has 14 amino acids. The CDR3 DNA reads TGTGCCAGCAGTCTTGGGACAGCCCACGGCGAGCAGTACGTC. Protein: CASSLGTAHGEQYV.

V gene TRBV11-2 combines with J gene TRBJ2-2; tentative D call: TRBD2 (5 bases). CDR3 length equals 18 residues. Per the germline V gene, CDR1 is SGHAT and CDR2 is FQNNGV. V lost 1 base to trimming and J lost 1 base, with 16 bases between them. The CDR3 here is CASSLVSWGTRNTGELFF. The CDR3 DNA is TGTGCCAGCAGCTTAGTCAGTTGGGGAACTAGGAACACCGGGGAGCTGTTTTTT.

This clonotype showed up many times. This chain links TRBV5-8 with TRBJ2-7; TRBD1 might be the D (6 bases). Per germline, CDR1 SGHTS and CDR2 YDEGEE. The CDR3 covers 15 residues. Between the trimmed V and J ends, which lost 0 bases and 3 bases, there was a span of 13 bases. The CDR3, as DNA: TGTGCCAGCAGCTTGGGGCCAGGGGCGGTCTACGAGCAGTACGTC. It encodes CASSLGPGAVYEQYV.

The rearrangement links TRBV10-3 to TRBJ2-2; D perhaps matches TRBD1 (7 bases). Germline assignment: CDR1 ENHRY and CDR2 SYGVKD. V dropped 7 bases and J dropped 3 bases, with 12 bases sitting between them. This CDR3 contains 14 residues. This CDR3 reads CAITGGQDTGELFF. Here the CDR3 DNA reads TGTGCCATCACAGGGGGGCAGGACACCGGGGAGCTGTTTTTT.